Below are 27 T cell receptor beta chains sequenced from a single sample in a study of blood T cell repertoires in COVID-19. Data came from immunoSEQ multiplex PCR; TCRdb stores just in-frame clones and leaves some out. In the table there are 250,000 to 350,000 clones, around 85% of which are singletons. The specimen sequenced was peripheral blood. The receptors originated from a woman between 25 and 40 years old who had recovered from COVID-19.

This clone was detected only a few times. The V gene is TRBV27, the J gene TRBJ1-6; no firm D call. The length of the CDR3 is 16 residues. The germline V and J ends were trimmed by 5 bases and 0 bases, with 11 bases remaining between them. Germline CDR1 is MNHEY and CDR2 is SMNVEV (reference sequence). The CDR3 here is CASSPPRGSYNSPLHF. The CDR3 nucleotides are TGTGCCAGCAGTCCCCCCCGCGGCTCCTATAATTCACCCCTCCACTTT.

The rearrangement uses TRBV5-6 and TRBJ2-3, with D possibly TRBD2 on 6 matching bases. The germline gives CDR1 SGHDT, CDR2 YYEEEE. Trimming pared 4 bases from V and 3 bases from J, leaving 15 bases between. This CDR3 spans 15 amino acids. Here the CDR3 DNA reads TGTGCCAGCAGCCTTGGGTCAGGGAGGACAGATACGCAGTATTTT. Protein sequence: CASSLGSGRTDTQYF.

V is TRBV20-1 and J is TRBJ2-3; 16 nucleotides agree with TRBD2. V lost 3 bases, J lost 3 bases, and 9 bases stayed unmatched. From germline, CDR1 is DFQATT and CDR2 SNEGSKA (reference sequence). The CDR3 has 18 residues. DNA for the CDR3: TGCAGTGCTAGTGGGACTAGCGGGGGGGCCGGCCTAACAGATACGCAGTATTTT. Amino acids: CSASGTSGGAGLTDTQYF.

This chain connects TRBV19 to TRBJ2-3; 10 bases are shared with TRBD2. The J segment lost 2 bases and the V segment lost 4 bases, leaving 9 bases of the junction unmatched. The CDR3 runs 17 residues. In germline, CDR1 is LNHDA, CDR2 SQIVND (reference sequence). CDR3 region: CASSRGGSGGNTDTQYF. The CDR3 DNA is TGTGCCAGTAGTAGAGGCGGTAGCGGGGGGAACACAGATACGCAGTATTTT.

The chain employs TRBV19 and TRBJ2-3, with 12 bases that match TRBD2. Germline values: CDR1 LNHDA, CDR2 SQIVND (reference sequence). V was clipped by 5 bases and J by 1 base; unmatched bases: 7. This CDR3 is 17 amino acids long. Written as DNA, the CDR3 is TGTGCCAGTAGTCGGCTAGCGGGAGGGTTGGGCACAGATACGCAGTATTTT. Protein product: CASSRLAGGLGTDTQYF.

V gene TRBV11-2 combines with J gene TRBJ2-7, with 9 nucleotides matching TRBD1. This CDR3 region has 14 residues. CDR1 is SGHAT, CDR2 FQNNGV, per germline. The CDR3 DNA is TGTGCCAGCAGCTTGGGACCCCGGGACAGGGAGTGGAACGTC. Its translation: CASSLGPRDREWNV.

This sequence joins TRBV4-2 and TRBJ1-4; D not resolved. The germline V gene encodes CDR1 LGHNA and CDR2 YNFKEQ. The CDR3 length is 17 residues. Trimming stripped 2 bases from V and 0 bases from J, with 13 bases between. The DNA of the CDR3 is TGTGCCAGCAGCCAACCCCCTACCTTATCAACTAATGAAAAACTGTTTTTT. This encodes CASSQPPTLSTNEKLFF.

V gene TRBV5-1 combines with J gene TRBJ2-3; TRBD1 matches at 11 bases. J was trimmed by 1 base and V by 4 bases; bases with no gene match: 2. The CDR3 totals 15 residues. Germline CDR1 reads SGHRS; CDR2 reads YFSETQ. CDR3 loop: CASSPDRGRTDTQYF. The CDR3, as DNA: TGCGCCAGCAGCCCGGACAGGGGGCGCACAGATACGCAGTATTTT.

The chain recombines TRBV7-3 with TRBJ1-1; 7 bases agree with TRBD1. The CDR3 runs 18 residues. Germline V gives CDR1 SGHTA, CDR2 FQGTGA. The V gene end was trimmed by 1 base and the J gene end by 0 bases; junction bases not matched to a gene: 11. The CDR3 DNA is TGTGCCAGCAGCTTAAAACCCAGGGAAGGGACAGTGAACACTGAAGCTTTCTTT. Encoded protein: CASSLKPREGTVNTEAFF.

This chain uses TRBV27 with TRBJ2-5; TRBD1 might be the D (6 bases). CDR1 is MNHEY and CDR2 is SMNVEV in the germline V gene (reference sequence). This CDR3 contains 13 residues. Trimming removed 7 bases at V and 4 bases at J, with 13 bases between. CDR3 coding DNA: TGTGCCAGCACCCGCAGGGGTTTAGAGACCCAGTACTTC. Amino acids: CASTRRGLETQYF.

The chain uses TRBV5-6 and TRBJ2-7; TRBD2 is a possible D gene (5 bases). The CDR3 sequence is 13 residues long. Germline V gene data show CDR1 as SGHDT and CDR2 as YYEEEE. Trimming pared 2 bases from V and 6 bases from J, leaving 12 bases between. The CDR3 loop reads CASSFFGGGEQYF. The CDR3 DNA is TGTGCCAGCAGCTTCTTCGGAGGTGGCGAGCAGTACTTC.

This clone came up once. The rearrangement joins TRBV10-3 to TRBJ2-7; 10 bases match TRBD1. CDR3 length equals 13 residues. Germline V CDR1 and CDR2: ENHRY, SYGVKD. Trimming at V came to 10 bases and at J to 5 bases, leaving 8 bases not matched to a gene. DNA for the CDR3: TGTGCCACGACAGGGGGCCTTTCTGACGAGCAGTACTTC. It translates to CATTGGLSDEQYF.

V and J are TRBV21-1 and TRBJ2-5; TRBD2 is the table's D call and was not checked against the DNA. TRBV21-1 has pseudogene status. CDR3 length: 16 amino acids. In nucleotides, the CDR3 is TGTGCCAGCAGCAGTTCAGTGTGGCTAGCCTATGAGACCCAGTACTTC. Translation gives CASSSSVWLAYETQYF.

The chain joins TRBV5-6 to TRBJ2-1; 8 bases fit TRBD1. There are 17 residues in the CDR3. The germline gives CDR1 SGHDT, CDR2 YYEEEE. With 0 bases clipped from V and 8 bases from J, the junction kept 13 bases outside the gene matches. This chain's CDR3 is CASSLALGFAGQDEQFF. The DNA for the CDR3 is TGTGCCAGCAGCTTGGCCCTAGGTTTTGCGGGACAGGATGAGCAGTTCTTC.

The rearrangement joins TRBV5-1 to TRBJ1-4, with TRBD1 matching over 7 bases. Trimming took 0 bases from V and 0 from J; bases not matched to a gene: 2. This CDR3 contains 16 residues. The germline V gene encodes CDR1 SGHRS and CDR2 YFSETQ. The CDR3 sequence is CASSLGQGTTNEKLFF. CDR3 coding DNA: TGCGCCAGCAGCTTGGGACAGGGAACAACTAATGAAAAACTGTTTTTT. The variable domain in full, completed from reference TRBV5-1 and TRBJ1-4, reads KAGVTQTPRYLIKTRGQQVTLSCSPISGHRSVSWYQQTPGQGLQFLFEYFSETQRNKGNFPGRFSGRQFSNSRSEMNVSTLELGDSALYLCASSLGQGTTNEKLFFGSGTQLSVL.

The rearrangement uses TRBV19 and TRBJ2-2, with a weak D call TRBD2 (6 bases). The CDR3 length is 14 residues. V dropped 7 bases and J dropped 1 base, with 10 bases sitting between them. CDR1 and CDR2 (germline): LNHDA, SQIVND (reference sequence). This chain's CDR3 is CASKWGGNTGELFF. The CDR3 region has the DNA TGTGCCAGTAAATGGGGAGGGAACACCGGGGAGCTGTTTTTT.

The V call is TRBV11-2, the J call TRBJ2-7; possibly TRBD2 for D (6 bases). This CDR3 is 17 amino acids long. Germline V lookup: CDR1 SGHAT, CDR2 FQNNGV. Between the trimmed V and J ends, which lost 4 bases and 2 bases, there was a span of 21 bases. Written as DNA, the CDR3 is TGTGCCAGCAGCTCACTTTGGAGGAGGGGCTTAACCTACGAGCAGTACTTC. Translation gives CASSSLWRRGLTYEQYF.

This chain connects TRBV5-6 to TRBJ1-5; D is perhaps TRBD1 (5 bases). The CDR3 covers 14 residues. CDR1 is SGHDT, CDR2 YYEEEE, per germline. Trimming pared 7 bases from V and 7 bases from J, leaving 18 bases between. As DNA, the CDR3 is TGTGCCAGCCGCTGGGGGGGGGTAAGGCAGCCCCAGCATTTT. This translates into CASRWGGVRQPQHF. The full variable domain, rest sourced from reference TRBV5-6 and TRBJ1-5, is DAGVTQSPTHLIKTRGQQVTLRCSPKSGHDTVSWYQQALGQGPQFIFQYYEEEERQRGNFPDRFSGHQFPNYSSELNVNALLLGDSALYLCASRWGGVRQPQHFGDGTRLSIL.

The chain carries TRBV6-1 and TRBJ2-7; a possible D gene is TRBD2 (5 bases). Germline-derived CDR1 and CDR2 are MNHNS and SASEGT. CDR3 length equals 16 residues. V lost 1 base, J lost 2 bases, and 15 bases lay in between. The CDR3 sequence is CASSEGKAPGTYEQYF. The CDR3 DNA reads TGTGCCAGCAGTGAAGGTAAGGCTCCCGGGACCTACGAGCAGTACTTC.

The chain recombines TRBV27 with TRBJ2-7, with 7 bases matching TRBD1. The CDR3 contains 14 residues. CDR1 MNHEY and CDR2 SMNVEV come from the germline V gene (reference sequence). V lost 3 bases and J lost 4; bases outside the gene matches: 6. The chain's CDR3 is CASSFGTASYEQYF. The CDR3, as DNA: TGTGCCAGCAGTTTCGGGACAGCGTCATACGAGCAGTACTTC.

This clone came up once. The J gene is TRBJ1-6, the V gene TRBV5-1, with 7 nucleotides matching TRBD1. There are 20 residues in the CDR3. From germline, CDR1 is SGHRS and CDR2 YFSETQ. V gave up 4 bases and J gave up 1 base; unmatched junction bases: 17. The CDR3 DNA is TGCGCCAGCAGCCTTAACCCCCCCGACAGGGCTGGGTCCTATAATTCACCCCTCCACTTT. Translation: CASSLNPPDRAGSYNSPLHF.

The rearrangement links TRBV19 to TRBJ1-1, with unresolved D. Germline CDR1 reads LNHDA; CDR2 reads SQIVND (reference sequence). Between the trimmed V and J ends, which lost 5 bases and 0 bases, there was a span of 10 bases. There are 14 residues in the CDR3. CDR3 in amino acids: CASSLLFMNTEAFF. As DNA, the CDR3 is TGTGCCAGTAGTCTACTTTTCATGAACACTGAAGCTTTCTTT.

This sequence joins TRBV6-1 and TRBJ1-2; 10 positions match TRBD1. J was trimmed by 5 bases and V by 2 bases; bases with no gene match: 2. This CDR3 has 14 residues. Germline V gene lookup returns CDR1 MNHNS and CDR2 SASEGT. CDR3 coding DNA: TGTGCCAGCAGTGAAAGGGGACAGGGGTATGGCTACACCTTC. Protein sequence: CASSERGQGYGYTF.

The chain joins TRBV28 to TRBJ2-7; maybe TRBD2 (6 bases). The germline CDR1 and CDR2 sequences are MDHEN and SYDVKM. V lost 4 bases and J 5 bases, leaving 21 bases between the germline ends. The CDR3 spans 16 residues. This CDR3 reads CASSSGGGWEVNEQYF. CDR3 nucleotide sequence: TGTGCCAGCAGTTCTGGAGGAGGGTGGGAGGTCAACGAGCAGTACTTC. Full variable domain (remainder filled in from reference TRBV28 and TRBJ2-7): DVKVTQSSRYLVKRTGEKVFLECVQDMDHENMFWYRQDPGLGLRLIYFSYDVKMKEKGDIPEGYSVSREKKERFSLILESASTNQTSMYLCASSSGGGWEVNEQYFGPGTRLTVT.

V is TRBV6-5 and J is TRBJ2-2; 7 bases map to TRBD2. CDR3 length: 14 amino acids. The V gene's germline CDR1 is MNHEY and CDR2 SVGAGI. The V gene end was trimmed by 10 bases and the J gene end by 2 bases; junction bases not matched to a gene: 7. CDR3 protein: CATQLALNTGELFF. The CDR3 region has the DNA TGTGCCACCCAACTAGCGCTTAACACCGGGGAGCTGTTTTTT.

The chain employs TRBV4-1 and TRBJ2-1; TRBD2 agrees at 7 bases. The germline CDR1 and CDR2 sequences are MGHRA and YSYEKL. CDR3 length: 16 residues. J lost 1 base, V lost 1 base, and 4 bases had no gene match. The CDR3 coding sequence is TGCGCCAGCAGCCAAGGCATAGCGGGTTCCTACAATGAGCAGTTCTTC. Translating it yields CASSQGIAGSYNEQFF.

The CDR3: CAIFDRNCYTF. CDR3 DNA sequence: TGTGCCATCTTCGACAGAAACTGCTACACCTTC. V gene TRBV6-4 combines with J gene TRBJ1-2, with D perhaps TRBD1 (5 bases). Germline CDR1 and CDR2: MRHNA and SNTAGT. The CDR3 is 11 residues long. V shed 10 bases and J shed 9 bases, with 15 bases lying between them.